This passage covers 18 T cell receptor beta chains from one sample sequenced in a study of T cells after yellow fever vaccination. TCRdb reanalysed the 5' RACE reads using MiXCR and keeps one entry per CDR3 protein. This table holds around 250,000 distinct CDR3 sequences, less than 9% found once. The specimen was CD4+ T cells sorted from PBMCs, collected 15 days after the yellow fever booster vaccination. All receptors derive from a young man who received the YFV17D yellow fever vaccine.

The chain uses TRBV24-1 and TRBJ2-2; a possible D gene is TRBD1 (5 bases). V lost 9 bases and J lost 4, with 17 bases in between. Germline CDR1 is KGHDR and CDR2 is SFDVKD. The CDR3 covers 15 residues. In DNA, the CDR3 is TGTGCCACCCGGGCGCCAGGGTACGGCACCGGGGAGCTGTTTTTT. The encoded protein is CATRAPGYGTGELFF.

This clonotype was observed at least ten times. V is TRBV6-5 and J is TRBJ2-5; D possibly uses TRBD1 or TRBD2 (5 bases each). Germline V lookup: CDR1 MNHEY, CDR2 SVGAGI. Trimming shortened V by 6 bases and J by 4 bases, and 12 bases separated the two germline ends. There are 13 residues in the CDR3. CDR3 in DNA: TGTGCCAGCAGACCGTCGGGGCGAGAGACCCAGTACTTC. Encoded protein: CASRPSGRETQYF.

This clonotype has at least ten counts. The rearrangement uses TRBV4-2 and TRBJ2-7; D possibly matches TRBD1 or TRBD2 (5 bases each). Per the germline V gene, CDR1 is LGHNA and CDR2 is YNFKEQ. CDR3 length equals 14 residues. V gave up 0 bases and J gave up 7 bases, with 13 bases separating them. CDR3 coding DNA: TGTGCCAGCAGCCAAGATCCGGGACGGGTTGAGCAGTACTTC. Amino acids: CASSQDPGRVEQYF.

The chain recombines TRBV10-1 with TRBJ1-5; D is uncertain. Germline-derived CDR1 and CDR2 are WNHNN and SYGVQD (reference sequence). This CDR3 contains 13 residues. V was trimmed by 0 bases and J by 7 bases, leaving 7 bases between them. The CDR3 DNA sequence: TGCGCCAGCAGTGAGTCGATAAGGCAGCCCCAGCATTTT. Encoded protein: CASSESIRQPQHF.

This clonotype was detected only a few times. This rearrangement joins TRBV24-1 to TRBJ1-5, with 9 bases fitting TRBD1. The J segment lost 2 bases and the V segment lost 3 bases, leaving 4 bases of the junction unmatched. The germline V gene has CDR1 KGHDR and CDR2 SFDVKD. This CDR3 has 16 amino acids. DNA of the CDR3: TGTGCCACCAGTGATCCGGGACAGGGTGGCAATCAGCCCCAGCATTTT. This encodes CATSDPGQGGNQPQHF.

This clonotype came up a few times. The rearrangement joins TRBV4-2 to TRBJ2-5; D might be TRBD2 (7 bases). This CDR3 contains 13 residues. Germline V CDR1 and CDR2: LGHNA, YNFKEQ. The V and J ends lost 1 base and 5 bases respectively, with 8 bases between them. The DNA of the CDR3 is TGTGCCAGCAGCCAAGGGGGGGGCGAGACCCAGTACTTC. This translates into CASSQGGGETQYF.

Note on this clonotype: A single base separates this from a much larger clone, so it may be a read error. V is TRBV12-3 or TRBV12-4 and J is TRBJ1-5; possible D gene TRBD1, 5 bases. This CDR3 spans 15 amino acids. Here the CDR3 DNA reads TGTGCCAGAAGTTTAGGGGATCTTAGCAATCAGCCCCAGCATTTT. This codes for CARSLGDLSNQPQHF.

At least ten counts were recorded for this clonotype. The chain employs TRBV7-9 and TRBJ1-1; no clear D gene. The V gene's germline CDR1 is SEHNR and CDR2 FQNEAQ (reference sequence). V lost 1 base and J lost 4, with 1 base in between. This CDR3 region has 11 residues. CDR3 nucleotide sequence: TGTGCCAGCAGCTTAGGCACTGAAGCTTTCTTT. Protein product: CASSLGTEAFF.

In its sample, this clonotype was seen many times. The chain combines TRBV7-7 with TRBJ2-5; D gene ambiguous. V was cut by 5 bases and J by 5 bases, with 12 bases left in between. This CDR3 contains 13 residues. Per germline, CDR1 SSHAT and CDR2 FNYEAQ (reference sequence). CDR3 nucleotides: TGTGCCAGCAGCCGTGACTCCGGGGAGACCCAGTACTTC. Translation: CASSRDSGETQYF.

This clonotype was observed a handful of times. The chain has TRBV5-6 and TRBJ2-1; D gene uncertain. Germline V lookup: CDR1 SGHDT, CDR2 YYEEEE. This CDR3 region has 17 residues. Trimming removed 0 bases from V and 4 bases from J, with 17 bases in between. In nucleotides, the CDR3 is TGTGCCAGCAGCTTGGTGGCGGCTGCCAGAACGTACAATGAGCAGTTCTTC. The encoded protein is CASSLVAAARTYNEQFF.

This clonotype occurred many times. This chain joins TRBV5-1 and TRBJ2-1; 8 bases align to TRBD2. Germline V gives CDR1 SGHRS, CDR2 YFSETQ. The junction had 3 bases not matched to a gene; V was cut back by 4 bases and J by 3 bases. This CDR3 has 14 amino acids. The CDR3 DNA is TGCGCCAGCAGCGCACTAGCGGACTACAATGAGCAGTTCTTC. The encoded protein is CASSALADYNEQFF.

The chain couples TRBV11-2 to TRBJ2-1, with D possibly matching TRBD2 (6 bases). This CDR3 is 13 amino acids long. With 7 bases removed from V and 15 bases from J, the gap between germline ends came to 22 bases. Looked up from germline, CDR1 is SGHAT and CDR2 is FQNNGV. The CDR3 is CASTPTSNGRGFF. The CDR3 DNA is TGTGCCAGCACCCCGACTAGTAATGGGCGCGGGTTCTTC.

This clonotype was found many times. This sequence joins TRBV7-2 and TRBJ2-5, with TRBD2 identical over 10 bases. CDR3 length: 16 amino acids. V was clipped by 5 bases and J by 5 bases; unmatched bases: 11. The germline CDR1 and CDR2 sequences are SGHTA and FQGNSA. CDR3 sequence: CASSPVGASGSETQYF. The DNA of the CDR3 is TGTGCCAGCAGCCCCGTAGGCGCTAGCGGGAGTGAGACCCAGTACTTC.

This clonotype was recorded a few times. The V call is TRBV20-1, the J call TRBJ2-1, with unresolved D. CDR3 length: 14 residues. CDR1 DFQATT and CDR2 SNEGSKA come from the germline V gene (reference sequence). Trimming removed 5 bases from V and 2 bases from J, with 13 bases in between. Written as DNA, the CDR3 is TGCAGTGCTCCGACTGCAACAACCTACAATGAGCAGTTCTTC. Translating it yields CSAPTATTYNEQFF.

This clonotype has at least ten counts. J is TRBJ1-5 and V is TRBV7-2; no definite D call. V lost 5 bases to trimming and J lost 2 bases, with 13 bases between them. The CDR3 is 15 residues long. Germline-derived CDR1 and CDR2 are SGHTA and FQGNSA. The CDR3 spells CASSETSWGNQPQHF. The CDR3 DNA follows: TGTGCCAGCAGCGAGACGTCCTGGGGCAATCAGCCCCAGCATTTT. The full variable domain, completed using reference TRBV7-2 and TRBJ1-5, is GAGVSQSPSNKVTEKGKDVELRCDPISGHTALYWYRQSLGQGLEFLIYFQGNSAPDKSGLPSDRFSAERTGGSVSTLTIQRTQQEDSAVYLCASSETSWGNQPQHFGDGTRLSIL.

The chain employs TRBV6-5 and TRBJ2-3; 12 bases fit TRBD2. The CDR3 has 17 amino acids. CDR1 MNHEY and CDR2 SVGAGI come from the germline V gene. The V segment lost 0 bases and the J segment 2 bases; nucleotides outside the gene matches: 3. CDR3 loop: CASSYSTSGRATDTQYF. As DNA, the CDR3 is TGTGCCAGCAGTTACTCGACTAGCGGGAGAGCCACAGATACGCAGTATTTT.

The sample holds a few counts of this clonotype. The genes are TRBV11-2 and TRBJ2-1, with D uncertain. Germline V CDR1 and CDR2: SGHAT, FQNNGV. Trimming cost V 0 bases and J 3 bases, with 6 bases left between them. The CDR3 has 14 amino acids. The CDR3 here is CASSLDVLYNEQFF. CDR3 sequence (DNA): TGTGCCAGCAGCTTAGATGTACTCTACAATGAGCAGTTCTTC. Full variable domain (outside the CDR3, taken from reference TRBV11-2 and TRBJ2-1): EAGVAQSPRYKIIEKRQSVAFWCNPISGHATLYWYQQILGQGPKLLIQFQNNGVVDDSQLPKDRFSAERLKGVDSTLKIQPAKLEDSAVYLCASSLDVLYNEQFFGPGTRLTVL.

This clonotype came up many times. V is TRBV6-4 and J is TRBJ2-2; D is perhaps TRBD2 (6 bases). From germline, CDR1 is MRHNA and CDR2 SNTAGT. The V end lost 6 bases, the J end lost 2 bases, and 16 bases lay between the germline ends. The CDR3 contains 16 residues. CDR3 protein: CASRSSLGSNTGELFF. The CDR3 DNA reads TGTGCCAGCAGATCATCCCTCGGGAGCAACACCGGGGAGCTGTTTTTT.